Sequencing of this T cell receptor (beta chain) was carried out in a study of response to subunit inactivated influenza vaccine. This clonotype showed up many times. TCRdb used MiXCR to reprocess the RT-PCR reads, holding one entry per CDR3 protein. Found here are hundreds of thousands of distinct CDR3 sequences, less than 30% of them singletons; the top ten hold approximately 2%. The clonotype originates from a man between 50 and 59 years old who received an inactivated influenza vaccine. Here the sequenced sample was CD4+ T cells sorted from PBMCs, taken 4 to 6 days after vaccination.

The CDR3 loop is CASSYSRGQPQHF. CDR3 bases: TGTGCCAGCAGTTACTCCAGAGGGCAGCCCCAGCATTTT. The chain has TRBV6-5 and TRBJ1-5, with D unresolved. The germline CDR1 and CDR2 sequences are MNHEY and SVGAGI. Trimming removed 0 bases from V and 7 bases from J, with 7 bases in between. CDR3 length: 13 amino acids.